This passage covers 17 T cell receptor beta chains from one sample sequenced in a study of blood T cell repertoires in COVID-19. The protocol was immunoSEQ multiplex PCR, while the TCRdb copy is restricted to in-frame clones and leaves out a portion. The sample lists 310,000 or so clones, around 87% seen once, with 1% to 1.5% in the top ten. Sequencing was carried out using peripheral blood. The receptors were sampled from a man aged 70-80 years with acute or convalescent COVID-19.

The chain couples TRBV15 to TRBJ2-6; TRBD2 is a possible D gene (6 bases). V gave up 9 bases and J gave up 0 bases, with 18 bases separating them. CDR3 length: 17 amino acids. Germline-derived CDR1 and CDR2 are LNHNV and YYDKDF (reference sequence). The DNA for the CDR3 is TGTGCCACGCGCGGGGTACTGCCGTCCTCTGGGGCCAACGTCCTGACTTTC. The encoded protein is CATRGVLPSSGANVLTF.

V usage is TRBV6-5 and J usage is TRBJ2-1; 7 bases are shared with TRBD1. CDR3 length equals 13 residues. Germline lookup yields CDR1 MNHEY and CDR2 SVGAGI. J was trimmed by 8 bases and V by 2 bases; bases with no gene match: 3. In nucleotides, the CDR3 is TGTGCCAGCAGTTACGTCGGGACAGATGAGCAGTTCTTC. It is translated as CASSYVGTDEQFF.

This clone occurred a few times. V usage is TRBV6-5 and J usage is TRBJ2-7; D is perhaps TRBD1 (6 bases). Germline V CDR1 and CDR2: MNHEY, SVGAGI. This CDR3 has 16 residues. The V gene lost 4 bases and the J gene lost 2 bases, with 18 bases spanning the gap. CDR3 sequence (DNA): TGTGCCAGCAGTTCCTGGACAGACGGGTCGCCCTACGAGCAGTACTTC. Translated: CASSSWTDGSPYEQYF.

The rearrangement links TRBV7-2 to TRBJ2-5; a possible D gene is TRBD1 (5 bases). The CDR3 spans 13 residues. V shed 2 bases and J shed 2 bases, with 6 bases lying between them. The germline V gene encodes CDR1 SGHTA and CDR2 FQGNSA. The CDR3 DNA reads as TGTGCCAGCAGCTTAAGACAGCAAGAGACCCAGTACTTC. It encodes CASSLRQQETQYF.

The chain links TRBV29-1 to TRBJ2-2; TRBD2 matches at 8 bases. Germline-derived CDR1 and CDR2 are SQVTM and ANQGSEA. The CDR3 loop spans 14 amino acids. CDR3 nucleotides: TGCAGTTGCGGCGGGGGGCTGGGCACCGGGGAGCTGTTTTTT. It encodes CSCGGGLGTGELFF.

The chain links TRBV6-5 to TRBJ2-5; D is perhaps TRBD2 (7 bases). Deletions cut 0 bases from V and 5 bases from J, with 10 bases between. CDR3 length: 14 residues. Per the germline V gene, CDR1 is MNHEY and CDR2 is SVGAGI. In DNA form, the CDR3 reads TGTGCCAGCAGTTACTCGAAGGGGGGGGAGACCCAGTACTTC. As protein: CASSYSKGGETQYF.

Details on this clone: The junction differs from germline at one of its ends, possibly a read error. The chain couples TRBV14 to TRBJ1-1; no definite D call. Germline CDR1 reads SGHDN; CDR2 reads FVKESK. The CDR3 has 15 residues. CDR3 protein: CASRQGLGDYTEAFF. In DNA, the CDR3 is TGTGCCAGCAGACAAGGATTGGGAGATTACACTGAAGCTTTCTTT.

CDR3 loop: CASSLDVGASYEQYF. The CDR3 DNA reads TGCGCCAGCAGCTTGGATGTGGGGGCTAGCTACGAGCAGTACTTC. The V and J genes are TRBV5-1 and TRBJ2-7, with D possibly being TRBD1 (6 bases). The CDR3 is 15 amino acids. V was cut by 0 bases and J by 3 bases, with 13 bases left in between. CDR1 SGHRS and CDR2 YFSETQ come from the germline V gene.

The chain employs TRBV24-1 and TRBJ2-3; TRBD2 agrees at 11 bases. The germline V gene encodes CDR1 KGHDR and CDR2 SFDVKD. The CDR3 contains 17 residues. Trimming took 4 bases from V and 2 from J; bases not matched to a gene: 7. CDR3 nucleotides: TGTGCCACCAGTGACCAAGGGACTAGCGGATACACAGATACGCAGTATTTT. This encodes CATSDQGTSGYTDTQYF.

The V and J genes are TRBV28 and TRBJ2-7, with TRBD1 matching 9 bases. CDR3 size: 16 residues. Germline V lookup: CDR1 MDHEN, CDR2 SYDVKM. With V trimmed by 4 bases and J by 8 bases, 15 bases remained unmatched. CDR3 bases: TGTGCCAGCAGTTCATTATCCGGGACAGGGAAGACGCAGCAGTACTTC. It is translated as CASSSLSGTGKTQQYF.

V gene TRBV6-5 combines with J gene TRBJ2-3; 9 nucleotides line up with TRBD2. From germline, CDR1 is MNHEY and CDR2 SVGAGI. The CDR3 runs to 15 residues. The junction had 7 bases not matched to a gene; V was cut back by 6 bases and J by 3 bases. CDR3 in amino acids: CASRRVSGSTDTQYF. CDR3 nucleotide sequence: TGTGCCAGCAGGAGAGTTAGCGGGAGTACAGATACGCAGTATTTT.

CDR3 amino acids: CASSHGASEYNEQFF. The CDR3 DNA is TGTGCCAGCAGTCATGGGGCTAGCGAGTACAATGAGCAGTTCTTC. The rearrangement links TRBV5-8 to TRBJ2-1; TRBD2 might be the D (6 bases). Germline V lookup: CDR1 SGHTS, CDR2 YDEGEE. This CDR3 comprises 15 residues. V lost 5 bases and J 4 bases, leaving 16 bases between the germline ends.

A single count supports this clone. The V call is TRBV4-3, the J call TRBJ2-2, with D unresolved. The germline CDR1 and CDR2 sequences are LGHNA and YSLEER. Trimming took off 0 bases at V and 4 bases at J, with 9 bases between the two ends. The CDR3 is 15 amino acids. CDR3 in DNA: TGCGCCAGCAGCCAAGAGGGCAGAGTCACCGGGGAGCTGTTTTTT. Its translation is CASSQEGRVTGELFF.

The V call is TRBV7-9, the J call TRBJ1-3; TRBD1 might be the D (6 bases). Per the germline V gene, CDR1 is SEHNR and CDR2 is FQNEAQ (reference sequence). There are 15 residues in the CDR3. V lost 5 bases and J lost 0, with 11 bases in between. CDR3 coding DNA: TGTGCCAGCAGCGGAACAGGGAGCTCTGGAAACACCATATATTTT. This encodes CASSGTGSSGNTIYF.

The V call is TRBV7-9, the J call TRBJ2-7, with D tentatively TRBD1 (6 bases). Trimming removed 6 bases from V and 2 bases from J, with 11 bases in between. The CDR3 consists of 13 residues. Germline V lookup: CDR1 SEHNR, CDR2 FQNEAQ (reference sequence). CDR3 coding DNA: TGTGCCAGCAGTCTACAGGGCGCCTACGAGCAGTACTTC. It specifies CASSLQGAYEQYF.

CDR3 in amino acids: CASTVGQIYEQYF. The CDR3 coding sequence is TGTGCCAGCACCGTCGGACAGATCTACGAGCAGTACTTC. This chain uses TRBV28 with TRBJ2-7; D is perhaps TRBD1 (6 bases). Looked up from germline, CDR1 is MDHEN and CDR2 is SYDVKM. Trimming removed 7 bases from V and 3 bases from J, with 13 bases in between. This CDR3 is built from 13 residues. Full variable domain (outside the CDR3, taken from reference TRBV28 and TRBJ2-7): DVKVTQSSRYLVKRTGEKVFLECVQDMDHENMFWYRQDPGLGLRLIYFSYDVKMKEKGDIPEGYSVSREKKERFSLILESASTNQTSMYLCASTVGQIYEQYFGPGTRLTVT.

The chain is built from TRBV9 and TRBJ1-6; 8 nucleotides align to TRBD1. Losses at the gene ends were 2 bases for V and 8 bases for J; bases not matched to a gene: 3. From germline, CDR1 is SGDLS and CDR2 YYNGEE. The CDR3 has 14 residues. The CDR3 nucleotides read TGTGCCAGCAGCGTCCGGGACAGGTATTCACCCCTCCACTTT. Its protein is CASSVRDRYSPLHF.